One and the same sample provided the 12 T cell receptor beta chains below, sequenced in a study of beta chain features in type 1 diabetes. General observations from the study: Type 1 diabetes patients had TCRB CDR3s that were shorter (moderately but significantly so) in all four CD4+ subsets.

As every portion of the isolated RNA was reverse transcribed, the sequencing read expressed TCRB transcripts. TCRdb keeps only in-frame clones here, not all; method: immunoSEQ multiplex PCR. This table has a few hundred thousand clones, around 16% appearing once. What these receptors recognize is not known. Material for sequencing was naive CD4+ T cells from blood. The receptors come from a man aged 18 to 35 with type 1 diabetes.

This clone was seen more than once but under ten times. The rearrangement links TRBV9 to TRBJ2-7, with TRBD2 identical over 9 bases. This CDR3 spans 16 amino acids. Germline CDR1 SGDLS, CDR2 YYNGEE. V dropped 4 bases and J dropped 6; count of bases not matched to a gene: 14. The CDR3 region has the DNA TGTGCCAGCAGCCCAAGGTGGACTAGCGTCTCGTCCGAGCAGTACTTC. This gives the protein CASSPRWTSVSSEQYF.

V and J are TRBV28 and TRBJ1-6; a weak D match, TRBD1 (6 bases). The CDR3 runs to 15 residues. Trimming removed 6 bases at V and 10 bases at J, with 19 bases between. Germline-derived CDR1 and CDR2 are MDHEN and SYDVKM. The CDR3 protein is CASREPGTRWSPLHF. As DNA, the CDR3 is TGTGCCAGCAGGGAACCGGGGACACGGTGGTCACCCCTCCACTTT.

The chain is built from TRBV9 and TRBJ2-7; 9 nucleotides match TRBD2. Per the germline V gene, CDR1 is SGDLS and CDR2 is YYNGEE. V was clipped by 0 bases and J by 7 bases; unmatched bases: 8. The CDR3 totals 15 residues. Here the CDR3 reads CASSVGQLAGNEQYF. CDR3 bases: TGTGCCAGCAGCGTAGGTCAGCTAGCGGGGAATGAGCAGTACTTC. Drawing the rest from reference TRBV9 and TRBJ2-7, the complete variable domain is DSGVTQTPKHLITATGQRVTLRCSPRSGDLSVYWYQQSLDQGLQFLIQYYNGEERAKGNILERFSAQQFPDLHSELNLSSLELGDSALYFCASSVGQLAGNEQYFGPGTRLTVT.

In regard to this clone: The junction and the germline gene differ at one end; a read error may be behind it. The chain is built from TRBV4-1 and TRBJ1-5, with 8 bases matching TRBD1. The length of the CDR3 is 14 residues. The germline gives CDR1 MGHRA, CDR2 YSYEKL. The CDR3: CASSEDRGTQPQHF. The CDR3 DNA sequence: TGCGCCAGCAGCGAAGACAGGGGAACTCAGCCCCAGCATTTT.

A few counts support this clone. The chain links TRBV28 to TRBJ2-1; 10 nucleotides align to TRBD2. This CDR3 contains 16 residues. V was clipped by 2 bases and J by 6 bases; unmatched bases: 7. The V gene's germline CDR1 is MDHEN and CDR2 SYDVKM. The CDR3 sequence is CASSLPLLAGANEQFF. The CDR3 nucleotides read TGTGCCAGCAGTTTACCCCTGCTAGCGGGGGCCAATGAGCAGTTCTTC.

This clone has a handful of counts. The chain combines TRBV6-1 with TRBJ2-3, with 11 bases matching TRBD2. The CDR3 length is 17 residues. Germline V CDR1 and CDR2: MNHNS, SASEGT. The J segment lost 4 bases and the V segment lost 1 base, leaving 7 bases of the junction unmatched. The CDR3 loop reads CASSEGVAGGPADTQYF. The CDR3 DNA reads TGTGCCAGCAGTGAAGGGGTAGCGGGGGGGCCGGCAGATACGCAGTATTTT.

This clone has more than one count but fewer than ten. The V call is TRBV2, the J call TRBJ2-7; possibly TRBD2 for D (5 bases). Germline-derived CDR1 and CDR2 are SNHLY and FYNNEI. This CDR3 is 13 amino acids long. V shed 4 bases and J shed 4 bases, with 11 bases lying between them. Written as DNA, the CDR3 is TGTGCCAGCAGTGCTAGCCCTCGTTACGAGCAGTACTTC. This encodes CASSASPRYEQYF.

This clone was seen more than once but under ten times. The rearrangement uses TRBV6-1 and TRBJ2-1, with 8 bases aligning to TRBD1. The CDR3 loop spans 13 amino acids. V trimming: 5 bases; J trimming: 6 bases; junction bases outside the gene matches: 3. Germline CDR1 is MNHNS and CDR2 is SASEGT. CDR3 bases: TGTGCCAGCAGTAACGGACAGGGCAATGAGCAGTTCTTC. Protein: CASSNGQGNEQFF.

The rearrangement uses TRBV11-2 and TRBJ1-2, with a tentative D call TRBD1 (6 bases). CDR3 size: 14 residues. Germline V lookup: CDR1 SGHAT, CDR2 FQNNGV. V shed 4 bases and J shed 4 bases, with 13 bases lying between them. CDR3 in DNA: TGTGCCAGCAGCTCTACCAGGGGAAGCTATGGCTACACCTTC. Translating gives CASSSTRGSYGYTF. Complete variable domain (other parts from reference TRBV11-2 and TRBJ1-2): EAGVAQSPRYKIIEKRQSVAFWCNPISGHATLYWYQQILGQGPKLLIQFQNNGVVDDSQLPKDRFSAERLKGVDSTLKIQPAKLEDSAVYLCASSSTRGSYGYTFGSGTRLTVV.

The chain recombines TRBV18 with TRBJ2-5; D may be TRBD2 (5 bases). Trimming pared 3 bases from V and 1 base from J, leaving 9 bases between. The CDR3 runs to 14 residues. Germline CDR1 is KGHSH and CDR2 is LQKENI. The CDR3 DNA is TGTGCCAGCTCACCTAGCGAGTCCCAAGAGACCCAGTACTTC. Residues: CASSPSESQETQYF.

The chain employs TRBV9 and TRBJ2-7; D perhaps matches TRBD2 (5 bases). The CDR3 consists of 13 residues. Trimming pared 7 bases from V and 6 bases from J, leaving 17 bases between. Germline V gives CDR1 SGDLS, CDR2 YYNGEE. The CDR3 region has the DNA TGTGCCAGCTCAGAGTACAGTGCGGGCGAGCAGTACTTC. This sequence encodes CASSEYSAGEQYF.

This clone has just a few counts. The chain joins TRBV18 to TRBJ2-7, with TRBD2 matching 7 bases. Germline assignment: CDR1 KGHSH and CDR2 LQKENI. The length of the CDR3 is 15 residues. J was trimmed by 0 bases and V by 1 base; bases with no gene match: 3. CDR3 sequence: CASSPRGGSSYEQYF. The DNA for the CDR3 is TGTGCCAGCTCACCACGCGGCGGGAGCTCCTACGAGCAGTACTTC.